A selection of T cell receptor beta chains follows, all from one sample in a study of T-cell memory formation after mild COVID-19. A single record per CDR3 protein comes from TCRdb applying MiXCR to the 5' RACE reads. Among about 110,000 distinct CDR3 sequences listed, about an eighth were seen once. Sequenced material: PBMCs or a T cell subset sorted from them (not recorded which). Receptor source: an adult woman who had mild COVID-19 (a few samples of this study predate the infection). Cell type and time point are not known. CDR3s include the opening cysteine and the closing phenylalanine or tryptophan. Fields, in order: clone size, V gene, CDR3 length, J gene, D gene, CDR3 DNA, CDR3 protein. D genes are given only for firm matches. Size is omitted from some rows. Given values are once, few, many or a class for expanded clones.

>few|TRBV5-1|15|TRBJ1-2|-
TGCGCCAGCAGCCAAAGCCGGGACGGAACCTATGGCTACACCTTC
CASSQSRDGTYGYTF
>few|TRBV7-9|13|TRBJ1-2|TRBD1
TGTGCCAGCAGCTCGGGACAGGGCGAAGGCTACACCTTC
CASSSGQGEGYTF
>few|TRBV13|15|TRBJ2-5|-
TGTGCCAGCAGCCGGACTGTAGACATGTTAGAGACCCAGTACTTC
CASSRTVDMLETQYF
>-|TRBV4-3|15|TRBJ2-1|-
TGCGCCAGCAGCTTATTTACGGGTGGAGGGAATGAGCAGTTCTTC
CASSLFTGGGNEQFF
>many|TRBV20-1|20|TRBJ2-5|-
TGCAGTGCTAGAGAGGCGCGTGGCAGGGGAGGTCGCAGGTTCGTGGAGACCCAGTACTTC
CSAREARGRGGRRFVETQYF
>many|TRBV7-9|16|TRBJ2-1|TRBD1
TGTGCCAGCAGCTCCGGGACAGGGGACCACTACAATGAGCAGTTCTTC
CASSSGTGDHYNEQFF
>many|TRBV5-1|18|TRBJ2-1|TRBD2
TGCGCCAGCAGTGGGACTAGCGGGGGGCTGAGCTCCTACAATGAGCAGTTCTTC
CASSGTSGGLSSYNEQFF
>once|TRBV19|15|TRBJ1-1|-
TGTGCCAGTATTAAAGTGAGGAGAGAGAACACTGAAGCTTTCTTT
CASIKVRRENTEAFF
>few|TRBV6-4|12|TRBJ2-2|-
TGTGCCAGCAGTGACTCTGCAGGGGAGCTGTTTTTT
CASSDSAGELFF
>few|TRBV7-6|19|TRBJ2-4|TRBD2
TGTGCCAGCAGCCGCCACCCGGGACTAGCGGGGGAGGTCAAAAACATTCAGTACTTC
CASSRHPGLAGEVKNIQYF
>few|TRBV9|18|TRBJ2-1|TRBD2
TGTGCCAGCAGCGTCCCCAACGGGACTAGCGGGAGGGTCGATGAGCAGTTCTTC
CASSVPNGTSGRVDEQFF
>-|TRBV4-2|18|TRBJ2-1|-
TGTGCCAGCAGCCAAGAGGAAGGCGGCCGAATGACCTACAATGAGCAGTTCTTC
CASSQEEGGRMTYNEQFF
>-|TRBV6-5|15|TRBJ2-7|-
TGTGCCAGCAGTTACTCAGGAGGGAGACCCTACGAGCAGTACTTC
CASSYSGGRPYEQYF
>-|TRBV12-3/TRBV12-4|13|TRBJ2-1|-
TGTGCCAGCAGTTTATATAGGACAGACGAGCAGTTCTTC
CASSLYRTDEQFF
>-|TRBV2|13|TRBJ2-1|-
TGTGCCAGCAGGCCGACAAACTACAATGAGCAGTTCTTC
CASRPTNYNEQFF
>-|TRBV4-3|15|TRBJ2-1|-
TGCGCCAGCAGCCAGGTCTCGGGGTGGGACAATGAGCAGTTCTTC
CASSQVSGWDNEQFF
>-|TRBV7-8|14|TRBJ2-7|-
TGTGCCAGCAGCGGACGGGGTTTTTCCTACGAGCAGTACTTC
CASSGRGFSYEQYF
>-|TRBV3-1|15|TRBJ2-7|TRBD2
TGTGCCAGCAGCCTCAGGGGACTAGCGGGGTACGAGCAGTACTTC
CASSLRGLAGYEQYF
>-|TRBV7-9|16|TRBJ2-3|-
TGTGCCAGCAGCTTATCCCAGGGGACTAGCACAGATACGCAGTATTTT
CASSLSQGTSTDTQYF
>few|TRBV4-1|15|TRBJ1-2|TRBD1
TGCGCCAGCAGCCAAGAAGGACAGGGTCCCTATGGCTACACCTTC
CASSQEGQGPYGYTF
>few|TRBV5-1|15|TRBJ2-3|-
TGCGCCAGCAGCCTCGGGACGGTTAGCACAGATACGCAGTATTTT
CASSLGTVSTDTQYF
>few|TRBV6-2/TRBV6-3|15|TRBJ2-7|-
TGTGCCAGCAGTTACGATGGCGGGATCTCCTACGAGCAGTACTTC
CASSYDGGISYEQYF
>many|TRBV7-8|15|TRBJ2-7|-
TGTGCCAGCAGCCCATCCTCGGGGAGTTCCTACGAGCAGTACTTC
CASSPSSGSSYEQYF
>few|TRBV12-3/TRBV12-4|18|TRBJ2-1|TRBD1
TGTGCCAGCAGTCTTGGGGGTTCAGACAGGGGTTCAGGCCATGAGCAGTTCTTC
CASSLGGSDRGSGHEQFF
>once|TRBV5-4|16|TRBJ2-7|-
TGTGCCAGCAGCTTGAGAGGGCAGGGGCTGGGGAACGAGCAGTACTTC
CASSLRGQGLGNEQYF
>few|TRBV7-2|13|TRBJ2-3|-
TGTGCCAGCAGCTTATTGGGGTTGGATACGCAGTATTTT
CASSLLGLDTQYF
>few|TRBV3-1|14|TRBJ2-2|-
TGTGCCAGCAGCCAAGATGGGTCTCTCGGGGAGCTGTTTTTT
CASSQDGSLGELFF
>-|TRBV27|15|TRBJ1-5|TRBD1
TGTGCCAGCAGTTCCCTGCAGGGGGCGGCTCAGCCCCAGCATTTT
CASSSLQGAAQPQHF
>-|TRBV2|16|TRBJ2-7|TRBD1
TGTGCCAGCAGTCCCCACAGGACAGGGATGTTCTACGAGCAGTACTTC
CASSPHRTGMFYEQYF
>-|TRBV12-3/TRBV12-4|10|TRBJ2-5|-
TGTGCCAGTGGGGGAGAGACCCAGTACTTC
CASGGETQYF
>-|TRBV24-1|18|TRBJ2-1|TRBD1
TGTGCCACCAGTGAGACGGTGGGGACAGGGGTTCCCTACAATGAGCAGTTCTTC
CATSETVGTGVPYNEQFF
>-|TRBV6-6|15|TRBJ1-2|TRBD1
TGTGCCAGCAGTTACCTCGACAGGGTAGGGTATGGCTACACCTTC
CASSYLDRVGYGYTF
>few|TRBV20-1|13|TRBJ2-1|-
TGCAGTGTCGGACTTTTGTCCTACAATGAGCAGTTCTTC
CSVGLLSYNEQFF